This is a list of T cell receptor beta chains from one sample in a study of T cell responses to AZD1222 COVID-19 vaccine. Profiling relied on immunoSEQ multiplex PCR, and the TCRdb table lists in-frame clones only, not all of them. Among approximately 100,000 clones listed, 70% to 90% were seen once. Sample: peripheral blood, taken 28 days after the second AZD1222 dose. The receptors originated from an adult who received the AZD1222 COVID-19 vaccine. Both conserved end residues are part of each CDR3. The D gene is left open where the match is weak. A row's size may be missing; if present it is once, few, many or a size class.

v_call	d_call	j_call	clone_size	cdr3_nt	cdr3_aa
TRBV6-4	.	TRBJ2-1	.	TGTGCCAGCAGTGACTCGCGGGGAGGCAACAATGAGCAGTTCTTC	CASSDSRGGNNEQFF
TRBV6-4	.	TRBJ2-1	few	TGTGCCAGCAGTGACTCTAGCGAAAATGAGCAGTTCTTC	CASSDSSENEQFF
TRBV7-9	TRBD1	TRBJ1-3	once	TGTGCCAGCAGCACTCGTGGGACAGCGGGGCCCCTAGTCGGAAACACCATATATTTT	CASSTRGTAGPLVGNTIYF
TRBV29-1	.	TRBJ1-2	.	TGCAGCGTTAGGAAACTGGGGAAAGGCTACACCTTC	CSVRKLGKGYTF
TRBV7-6	.	TRBJ2-5	.	TGTGCCAGCAGCTCGTACCGGGGGGAGACCCAGTACTTC	CASSSYRGETQYF
TRBV3-1/TRBV3-2	.	TRBJ1-1	.	TGTGCCAGCAGCCAAGATTGGGGTGGCACTGAAGCTTTCTTT	CASSQDWGGTEAFF
TRBV7-3	TRBD1	TRBJ2-1	.	TGTGCCAGCAGCTCCCAGGGGGCGCCGGATGAGCAGTTCTTC	CASSSQGAPDEQFF
TRBV5-1	.	TRBJ2-5	.	TGCGCCAGCAGCTTGTCCGGAACCGCCTGGGAGACCCAGTACTTC	CASSLSGTAWETQYF
TRBV19	.	TRBJ1-5	.	TGTGCCAGTAGTATAGCCCTTTATAGCAATCAGCCCCAGCATTTT	CASSIALYSNQPQHF
TRBV7-8	TRBD2	TRBJ2-3	.	TGTGCCAGCAGCTTAGAGGCTAGCGGCCTCACAGATACGCAGTATTTT	CASSLEASGLTDTQYF
TRBV28	TRBD1	TRBJ2-7	.	TGTGCCAGCACCAAGAGGGGGACAGGGGGCACCGGGACTAGTTACGGCGAGCAGTACTTC	CASTKRGTGGTGTSYGEQYF
TRBV4-1	.	TRBJ2-2	.	TGCGCCAGCAGCCAAGCTGACTCCGCGAACACCGGGGAGCTGTTTTTT	CASSQADSANTGELFF
TRBV5-6	.	TRBJ2-5	.	TGTGCCAGCAGCTTGTGGCTCGGACCCCAAGAGACCCAGTACTTC	CASSLWLGPQETQYF
TRBV28	.	TRBJ1-5	.	TGTGCCAGCAGTTCTGTCCAGCCCCAGCATTTT	CASSSVQPQHF
TRBV5-1	TRBD1	TRBJ1-1	.	TGCGCCAGCAGCGTGCCGGGACAGGAGAACACTGAAGCTTTCTTT	CASSVPGQENTEAFF
TRBV4-2	.	TRBJ2-7	few	TGTGCCAGCAGCCAAGATGCAGGGAGCTCCTACGAGCAGTACTTC	CASSQDAGSSYEQYF
TRBV18	TRBD2	TRBJ2-3	.	TGTGCCAGCTCACCATCTAGCGGAGGAGGGGCAGATACGCAGTATTTT	CASSPSSGGGADTQYF
TRBV24-1	.	TRBJ1-1	.	TGTGCCACCAGTGATAGGGGGAACACTGAAGCTTTCTTT	CATSDRGNTEAFF
TRBV4-1	TRBD1	TRBJ2-7	.	TGCGCCAGCAGCCAATTCAGACAGGGCAATCACGAGCAGTACTTC	CASSQFRQGNHEQYF
TRBV6-5	.	TRBJ1-5	.	TGTGCCAGCAGCGATGGACAGACGACGGCCCAGCATTTT	CASSDGQTTAQHF
TRBV15	.	TRBJ2-1	.	TGTGCCACCAGCGGTTTTAGGGTAGCGGAATACAATGAGCAGTTCTTC	CATSGFRVAEYNEQFF
TRBV3-1/TRBV3-2	TRBD1	TRBJ1-6	.	TGTGCCAGCAGCTACCGGGACAGTATTCACCCCCTCCACTTT	CASSYRDSIHPLHF
TRBV6-5	TRBD2	TRBJ2-7	.	TGTGCCAGCAGACACGGGGGGTTCGAGCAGTACTTC	CASRHGGFEQYF
TRBV7-2	.	TRBJ1-1	.	TGTGCCAGCAGCCTCCGCACCCGTACTAACGAAGCTTTCTTT	CASSLRTRTNEAFF
TRBV6-5	TRBD1	TRBJ1-3	.	TGTGCCAGCAGTTACGACTCGACAGGGAAAGGAAACACCATATATTTT	CASSYDSTGKGNTIYF
TRBV6-5	.	TRBJ2-1	.	TGTGCCAGCAATACGGACGGATACAATGAGCAGTTCTTC	CASNTDGYNEQFF
TRBV18	TRBD2	TRBJ2-5	.	TGTGCCAGCTCACCCGTCGTTAGCGGGAGGAATTGGGAGACCCAGTACTTC	CASSPVVSGRNWETQYF
TRBV28	.	TRBJ2-7	.	TGTGCCAGCAGTTTTATTCAGGGATCCTACGAGCAGTACTTC	CASSFIQGSYEQYF
TRBV29-1	.	TRBJ2-5	.	TGCAGCGGCAGGGCAGTGTACCAAGAGACCCAGTACTTC	CSGRAVYQETQYF
TRBV3-1/TRBV3-2	TRBD1	TRBJ1-6	.	TGTGCCAGCAGAACCTTTGACAGGGGTGATTCACCCCTCCACTTT	CASRTFDRGDSPLHF
TRBV2	TRBD1	TRBJ2-3	.	TGTGCCAGCAGGATGACAGGGATCACAGATACGCAGTATTTT	CASRMTGITDTQYF
TRBV19	.	TRBJ2-6	.	TGTGCCAGTACCGGCGGCGGACCCTCTGGGGCCAACGTCCTGACTTTC	CASTGGGPSGANVLTF
TRBV28	TRBD1	TRBJ2-1	once	TGTGCCAGCAGTTTATCAGGGGGCAATGAGCAGTTCTTC	CASSLSGGNEQFF
TRBV30	.	TRBJ2-1	.	TGTGCCTGGAGTTCCCTAGCCAGGGGTTACAATGAGCAGTTCTTC	CAWSSLARGYNEQFF
TRBV6-4	.	TRBJ2-3	.	TGTGCCAGCAGTGACTCGGACACAGATACGCAGTATTTT	CASSDSDTDTQYF
TRBV5-1	.	TRBJ1-2	.	TGCGCCAGCAGCTTGCGGGGCCTTAACTATGGCTACACCTTC	CASSLRGLNYGYTF
TRBV29-1	TRBD2	TRBJ2-7	medium-sized	TGCAGCGTTGCAGCTAGCGGGAGTTACGAGCAGTACTTC	CSVAASGSYEQYF
TRBV12-3/TRBV12-4	.	TRBJ2-1	.	TGTGCCAGCAGTTTCCTTAGTAGTCCTGAGCAGTTCTTC	CASSFLSSPEQFF
TRBV2	TRBD1	TRBJ1-5	.	TGTGCCAGCAGCGGCAACAGGGGGAATCAGCCCCAGCATTTT	CASSGNRGNQPQHF
TRBV6-6	TRBD2	TRBJ2-1	.	TGTGCCAGCAGAACTAGCGGGAGCCAGCAGTTCTTC	CASRTSGSQQFF
TRBV6-4	TRBD2	TRBJ2-1	few	TGTGCCAGCAGTGGCGGCGGGGGAGCGGGAAATGAGCAGTTCTTC	CASSGGGGAGNEQFF
TRBV6-5	.	TRBJ2-5	.	TGTGCCAGCAGTTACGCAGTAGCGGCACAAGAGACCCAGTACTTC	CASSYAVAAQETQYF
TRBV5-6	.	TRBJ1-2	.	TGTGCCAGCAGCTTGGCGACAGCTAACTATGGCTACACCTTC	CASSLATANYGYTF
TRBV29-1	.	TRBJ1-1	.	TGCAGCGGAATTCTAGACAGTCCCAACACTGAAGCTTTCTTT	CSGILDSPNTEAFF
TRBV19	.	TRBJ2-2	.	TGTGCCAGTAGTATTTTCTCCGGGGAGCTGTTTTTT	CASSIFSGELFF
TRBV5-4	.	TRBJ2-7	.	TGTGCCAGCAGCTTGGCCGGCGTACCCTCCTACGAGCAGTACTTC	CASSLAGVPSYEQYF
TRBV2	TRBD1	TRBJ1-5	.	TGTGCCAGCAGTGAAGTAGGGACAGGGGTAAATCAGCCCCAGCATTTT	CASSEVGTGVNQPQHF
TRBV28	.	TRBJ1-2	.	TGTGCCAGCAGTTCGCCGGCCAGGGCCCCCGTTGGCTACACCTTC	CASSSPARAPVGYTF
TRBV19	.	TRBJ2-7	.	TGTGCCAGTAGCCCTCGGACAGCCTGGGAGCAGTACTTC	CASSPRTAWEQYF
TRBV27	TRBD1	TRBJ2-1	.	TGTCCCACAAAAAAACACGACAGGGGCGAGCAGTTCTTC	CPTKKHDRGEQFF
TRBV6-1	.	TRBJ2-5	.	TGTGCCAGCAGTGAAATGGAGACCCAGTACTTC	CASSEMETQYF
TRBV18	.	TRBJ1-5	once	TGTGCCAGCTCAGTCCAGGGAAGTCAGCCCCAGCATTTT	CASSVQGSQPQHF
TRBV28	.	TRBJ1-2	.	TGTGCCAGCAGTTTAGACAGTAACTATGGCTACACCTTC	CASSLDSNYGYTF
TRBV25-1	.	TRBJ1-2	.	TGTGCCAGCAGTGAATTGGACACCTCTAAGTATGGCTACACCTTC	CASSELDTSKYGYTF
TRBV3-1/TRBV3-2	.	TRBJ2-1	.	TGTGCCAGCAGCCAAGAGATGAGTGAGCAGTTCTTC	CASSQEMSEQFF
TRBV4-2	TRBD1	TRBJ2-7	.	TGTGCCAGCAGCCAAGAGTCCAGGGGGCGGAACTCCTACGAGCAGTACTTC	CASSQESRGRNSYEQYF
TRBV18	TRBD2	TRBJ2-1	.	TGTGCCAGCTCCCGGGGGACTAGTGTGTACAATGAGCAGTTCTTC	CASSRGTSVYNEQFF
TRBV15	.	TRBJ1-1	once	TGTGCCACCAGCAGAGAGATCGAGAACACTGAAGCTTTCTTT	CATSREIENTEAFF